The 10 T cell receptor beta chains presented below share a single source sample, sequenced in a study of cytomegalovirus exposure and HLA in healthy donors. The primer mix had 60 Vbeta and 13 Jbeta primers. The repertoire was sequenced with immunoSEQ multiplex PCR; TCRdb's copy has only in-frame clones and lacks some. The sample holds under 200,000 clones; over 80% are singletons and the top ten take about 1.6%. What was sequenced was PBMCs. The receptors come from a girl aged 10-17 years in good health and CMV-seropositive.

The V call is TRBV21-1, the J call TRBJ1-1. TRBV21-1 is labeled a pseudogene. CDR3 length: 12 amino acids. The DNA for the CDR3 is TGTGCCAGTATAAGAAGAGACACTGAAGCTTTCTTT. Its protein is CASIRRDTEAFF.

This clone was observed a handful of times. This chain joins TRBV5-1 and TRBJ2-5, with D perhaps matching TRBD1 (5 bases). The CDR3 spans 14 residues. CDR1 is SGHRS, CDR2 YFSETQ, per germline. Trimming pared 0 bases from V and 2 bases from J, leaving 8 bases between. DNA of the CDR3: TGCGCCAGCAGCTTGGCACAGGCGCAAGAGACCCAGTACTTC. Translating it yields CASSLAQAQETQYF.

The rearrangement joins TRBV5-1 to TRBJ2-3; D gene unclear. This CDR3 has 14 residues. CDR1 is SGHRS and CDR2 is YFSETQ in the germline V gene. With 2 bases removed from V and 0 bases from J, the gap between germline ends came to 7 bases. The CDR3 region is CASSFQESTDTQYF. CDR3 coding DNA: TGCGCCAGCAGCTTTCAGGAAAGCACAGATACGCAGTATTTT.

The V gene is TRBV11-3, the J gene TRBJ2-7; TRBD2 is a possible D gene (7 bases). Deletions cut 3 bases from V and 5 bases from J, with 11 bases between. Germline CDR1 is SGHNT and CDR2 is YENEEA. The CDR3 is made up of 13 amino acids. CDR3 sequence: CASSFGGLDEQYF. The CDR3 nucleotides read TGTGCCAGCAGCTTCGGGGGGCTCGACGAGCAGTACTTC.

This clone has only a few counts. This chain links TRBV2 with TRBJ2-2; 7 bases map to TRBD1. Germline V gives CDR1 SNHLY, CDR2 FYNNEI. V trimming: 3 bases; J trimming: 5 bases; junction bases outside the gene matches: 6. The CDR3 runs to 15 residues. Here the CDR3 reads CASSESRGRTGELFF. In DNA form, the CDR3 reads TGTGCCAGCAGTGAGTCTAGGGGGCGAACCGGGGAGCTGTTTTTT. Complete variable domain (other parts from reference TRBV2 and TRBJ2-2): EPEVTQTPSHQVTQMGQEVILRCVPISNHLYFYWYRQILGQKVEFLVSFYNNEISEKSEIFDDQFSVERPDGSNFTLKIRSTKLEDSAMYFCASSESRGRTGELFFGEGSRLTVL.

Only a few counts were recorded for this clone. The chain links TRBV28 to TRBJ2-1; TRBD1 is a possible D gene (6 bases). There are 11 residues in the CDR3. Germline V gene sequence: CDR1 MDHEN, CDR2 SYDVKM. V shed 8 bases and J shed 7 bases, with 9 bases lying between them. The CDR3 is CASWGRNEQFF. In DNA, the CDR3 is TGTGCCAGCTGGGGGCGGAATGAGCAGTTCTTC.

This clone was counted between two and nine times. This chain uses TRBV9 with TRBJ2-3; possibly TRBD1 for D (7 bases). Germline CDR1 and CDR2: SGDLS and YYNGEE. V was clipped by 0 bases and J by 5 bases, with 16 bases between them. The CDR3 runs 16 residues. The CDR3 region is CASSVGSTGRRDTQYF. The CDR3 DNA reads TGTGCCAGCAGCGTAGGGTCGACAGGGAGGAGAGATACGCAGTATTTT.

The chain has TRBV28 and TRBJ1-1; 7 positions match TRBD1. The V gene's germline CDR1 is MDHEN and CDR2 SYDVKM. The CDR3 spans 18 residues. The V gene end was trimmed by 5 bases and the J gene end by 0 bases; junction bases not matched to a gene: 15. CDR3 region: CASSPTPSRTGMNTEAFF. The CDR3, as DNA: TGTGCCAGCAGTCCTACCCCCTCGCGGACAGGCATGAACACTGAAGCTTTCTTT.

This chain uses TRBV4-1 with TRBJ2-1, with 12 bases that match TRBD2. The trim removed 6 bases at V and 5 bases at J, leaving 5 bases unmatched. The CDR3 totals 15 residues. Germline V gives CDR1 MGHRA, CDR2 YSYEKL. Here the CDR3 DNA reads TGCGCCAGCAGTCCGACTAGCGGGAGCCACAATGAGCAGTTCTTC. It translates to CASSPTSGSHNEQFF.

This chain connects TRBV7-9 to TRBJ1-2; perhaps TRBD1 as D (6 bases). Germline loops: CDR1 SEHNR, CDR2 FQNEAQ (reference sequence). This CDR3 is 16 amino acids long. The V end was cut by 5 bases, the J end by 3 bases, with 19 bases between. The CDR3 reads CASSQRDGQFDYGYTF. The CDR3 DNA sequence: TGTGCCAGCAGCCAGCGGGATGGACAGTTTGACTATGGCTACACCTTC.